The 32 T cell receptor beta chains given below trace back to one sample, sequenced in a study of blood T cell repertoires in COVID-19. This table comes from immunoSEQ multiplex PCR, and its TCRdb copy is limited to in-frame clones, with some not included. The sample carries fewer than 50,000 clones, under 90% recorded once. The sample comprised peripheral blood. The receptors were sampled from a man in his sixties with COVID-19, enrolled during active disease.

This chain links TRBV21-1 with TRBJ1-6. TRBV21-1 is tagged as a pseudogene. The CDR3 loop spans 13 amino acids. The CDR3 sequence: CASSLERNSPLHF. The CDR3 nucleotides are TGTGCCAGCAGCCTAGAAAGAAATTCACCCCTCCACTTT.

The V gene is TRBV24-1, the J gene TRBJ2-7, with 9 bases aligning to TRBD1. The ends lost 1 base at V and 7 bases at J; junction bases unmatched: 7. Per germline, CDR1 KGHDR and CDR2 SFDVKD. CDR3 length equals 15 residues. The DNA of the CDR3 is TGTGCCACCAGTGATTTTAAACAGGGGGCCGAGGAGCAGTACTTC. It yields the protein CATSDFKQGAEEQYF.

The chain uses TRBV19 and TRBJ2-1, with 9 bases aligning to TRBD2. J lost 4 bases, V lost 7 bases, and 11 bases had no gene match. Germline V lookup: CDR1 LNHDA, CDR2 SQIVND (reference sequence). The CDR3 contains 16 residues. CDR3 region: CASTPGASGNYNEQFF. The DNA for the CDR3 is TGTGCCAGTACCCCCGGCGCTAGCGGGAATTACAATGAGCAGTTCTTC.

The rearrangement joins TRBV14 to TRBJ1-4; TRBD1 is a possible D gene (6 bases). Looked up from germline, CDR1 is SGHDN and CDR2 is FVKESK. V was cut by 10 bases and J by 0 bases, with 21 bases left in between. The CDR3 loop spans 17 amino acids. CDR3 protein: CAIRQDSKVATNEKLFF. CDR3 DNA: TGTGCCATCCGACAGGACAGTAAGGTTGCAACTAATGAAAAACTGTTTTTT.

This chain links TRBV18 with TRBJ2-7; 8 nucleotides line up with TRBD1. V shed 0 bases and J 5 bases; nucleotides not matched to a gene: 6. The CDR3 has 15 amino acids. Looked up from germline, CDR1 is KGHSH and CDR2 is LQKENI. The CDR3 region is CASSPPGTGKDEQYF. DNA for the CDR3: TGTGCCAGCTCACCACCGGGGACAGGAAAAGACGAGCAGTACTTC.

The chain employs TRBV24-1 and TRBJ2-3; 13 nucleotides line up with TRBD2. Germline values: CDR1 KGHDR, CDR2 SFDVKD. CDR3 length: 18 residues. V was clipped by 4 bases and J by 3 bases; unmatched bases: 9. The DNA for the CDR3 is TGTGCCACCAGTGACCACGGACTAGCGGGAGTATCGACAGATACGCAGTATTTT. This translates into CATSDHGLAGVSTDTQYF.

The chain joins TRBV30 to TRBJ1-4; 8 bases line up with TRBD1. Germline trimming cut 8 bases from V and 7 bases from J; bases unmatched to any gene: 12. Germline values: CDR1 GTSNPN, CDR2 SVGIG (reference sequence). This CDR3 is 14 amino acids long. The CDR3 DNA follows: TGTGCCCGGGGGGGGACAGGAGAAGGTGAAAAACTGTTTTTT. It encodes CARGGTGEGEKLFF.

The chain couples TRBV12-3 or TRBV12-4 to TRBJ1-3, with D possibly being TRBD1 (6 bases). The V end lost 5 bases, the J end lost 3 bases, and 8 bases lay between the germline ends. This CDR3 is built from 13 residues. Here the CDR3 reads CASSKGGGNTIYF. The DNA for the CDR3 is TGTGCCAGCAGTAAAGGGGGTGGAAACACCATATATTTT.

The chain carries TRBV24-1 and TRBJ2-3, with 9 bases lining up with TRBD2. The J segment lost 4 bases and the V segment lost 4 bases, leaving 14 bases of the junction unmatched. Germline V gives CDR1 KGHDR, CDR2 SFDVKD. This CDR3 has 18 residues. The CDR3 spells CATSDHTSGYPRADTQYF. The CDR3 coding sequence is TGTGCCACCAGTGACCATACTAGCGGGTACCCGAGGGCAGATACGCAGTATTTT.

The chain has TRBV30 and TRBJ1-2; D perhaps matches TRBD1 (5 bases). Germline CDR1 is GTSNPN and CDR2 is SVGIG (reference sequence). Trimming stripped 8 bases from V and 4 bases from J, with 11 bases between. There are 11 residues in the CDR3. CDR3 in amino acids: CAAGRGYGYTF. CDR3 in DNA: TGTGCCGCTGGGAGGGGCTATGGCTACACCTTC. Filled out from reference TRBV30 and TRBJ1-2, the complete variable domain reads SQTIHQWPATLVQPVGSPLSLECTVEGTSNPNLYWYRQAAGRGLQLLFYSVGIGQISSEVPQNLSASRPQDRQFILSSKKLLLSDSGFYLCAAGRGYGYTFGSGTRLTVV.

About this clone: The same CDR3 also results from other DNA sequences found in this sample. The J gene is TRBJ1-5, the V gene TRBV7-2; possible D gene TRBD1, 5 bases. Germline CDR1 reads SGHTA; CDR2 reads FQGNSA. The CDR3 consists of 14 residues. Trimming pared 4 bases from V and 3 bases from J, leaving 10 bases between. CDR3 loop: CASSSDSSNQPQHF. The DNA of the CDR3 is TGTGCCAGCAGCTCCGACAGCTCCAATCAGCCCCAGCATTTT.

The chain recombines TRBV5-5 with TRBJ1-6; no reliable D call. CDR1 is SGHKS and CDR2 is YYEKEE in the germline V gene (reference sequence). V lost 0 bases and J 10 bases, leaving 11 bases between the germline ends. The CDR3 extends over 14 amino acids. CDR3 in amino acids: CASSLGTPRSPLHF. The CDR3 DNA follows: TGTGCCAGCAGCTTGGGCACTCCCCGGTCACCCCTCCACTTT.

The V call is TRBV28, the J call TRBJ2-2; a weak D match, TRBD2 (5 bases). The V end lost 10 bases, the J end lost 8 bases, and 23 bases lay between the germline ends. Germline V lookup: CDR1 MDHEN, CDR2 SYDVKM. The CDR3 consists of 15 residues. CDR3 coding DNA: TGTGCCACCAGCCTGAGCGGTGGGGATTCGGGGGAGCTGTTTTTT. Its translation: CATSLSGGDSGELFF. The full variable domain, rest sourced from reference TRBV28 and TRBJ2-2, is DVKVTQSSRYLVKRTGEKVFLECVQDMDHENMFWYRQDPGLGLRLIYFSYDVKMKEKGDIPEGYSVSREKKERFSLILESASTNQTSMYLCATSLSGGDSGELFFGEGSRLTVL.

V and J are TRBV6-2 or TRBV6-3 and TRBJ1-5; no definite D call. The CDR3 has 15 amino acids. From germline, CDR1 is MNHEY and CDR2 SVGEGT. Trimming left V 2 bases short and J 1 base short, with 9 bases between. CDR3 loop: CASSYGGISNQPQHF. In nucleotides, the CDR3 is TGTGCCAGCAGTTACGGCGGGATCAGCAATCAGCCCCAGCATTTT.

The chain uses TRBV10-1 and TRBJ2-7; possibly TRBD1 for D (6 bases). V dropped 3 bases and J dropped 2 bases, with 14 bases sitting between them. Germline values: CDR1 WNHNN, CDR2 SYGVQD (reference sequence). CDR3 length: 15 residues. The CDR3 nucleotides are TGCGCCAGCAGTGATCGGGCAGGGGCACCCTACGAGCAGTACTTC. Translating it yields CASSDRAGAPYEQYF.

The sample holds a few counts of this clone. J is TRBJ1-1 and V is TRBV12-3 or TRBV12-4; D is uncertain. The CDR3 sequence is 13 residues long. Trimming pared 1 base from V and 3 bases from J, leaving 6 bases between. The CDR3 coding sequence is TGTGCCAGCAGTTTAGACAGATACACTGAAGCTTTCTTT. This codes for CASSLDRYTEAFF.

This chain uses TRBV5-6 with TRBJ1-1, with a weak D call TRBD1 (6 bases). Germline assignment: CDR1 SGHDT and CDR2 YYEEEE. V lost 1 base and J 5 bases, leaving 15 bases between the germline ends. CDR3 length equals 15 residues. In DNA, the CDR3 is TGTGCCAGCAGCTTGAGAGGCAGGGGAGGGACTGAAGCTTTCTTT. Residues: CASSLRGRGGTEAFF. Based on the CDR3 plus reference TRBV5-6 and TRBJ1-1, the full variable domain is DAGVTQSPTHLIKTRGQQVTLRCSPKSGHDTVSWYQQALGQGPQFIFQYYEEEERQRGNFPDRFSGHQFPNYSSELNVNALLLGDSALYLCASSLRGRGGTEAFFGQGTRLTVV.

The rearrangement uses TRBV6-2 or TRBV6-3 and TRBJ1-2; no definite D call. CDR1 is MNHEY, CDR2 SVGEGT, per germline. The V end lost 2 bases, the J end lost 5 bases, and 6 bases lay between the germline ends. This CDR3 is built from 12 residues. CDR3 in DNA: TGTGCCAGCAGTTACGGAGGGTATGGCTACACCTTC. Translation gives CASSYGGYGYTF.

V is TRBV7-8 and J is TRBJ1-3, with unresolved D. V shed 4 bases and J shed 3 bases, with 13 bases lying between them. The CDR3 spans 15 residues. The germline gives CDR1 SGHVS, CDR2 FQNEAQ. CDR3 DNA: TGTGCCAGCAGCTCTGCCCAGCGGGGTGGAAACACCATATATTTT. Amino acids: CASSSAQRGGNTIYF.

The chain joins TRBV15 to TRBJ1-1, with D unresolved. In germline, CDR1 is LNHNV, CDR2 YYDKDF (reference sequence). Trimming left V 1 base short and J 4 bases short, with 13 bases between. CDR3 size: 15 residues. CDR3 sequence (DNA): TGTGCCACCAGCAGAGTTGGCCGCCGGAGCACTGAAGCTTTCTTT. It yields the protein CATSRVGRRSTEAFF.

This clone has more than one count but fewer than ten. The rearrangement uses TRBV27 and TRBJ2-7, with D perhaps matching TRBD1 (6 bases). Trimming took off 5 bases at V and 4 bases at J, with 12 bases between the two ends. Germline-derived CDR1 and CDR2 are MNHEY and SMNVEV (reference sequence). The CDR3 extends over 13 amino acids. The CDR3, as DNA: TGTGCCAGCAGTCCAGGACAGTCTTACGAGCAGTACTTC. This encodes CASSPGQSYEQYF.

The genes are TRBV7-9 and TRBJ1-2; D is perhaps TRBD1 (6 bases). Per the germline V gene, CDR1 is SEHNR and CDR2 is FQNEAQ (reference sequence). The CDR3 length is 13 residues. Trimming took off 5 bases at V and 6 bases at J, with 13 bases between the two ends. The CDR3 nucleotides read TGTGCCAGCAGCGTAGACGGGGGGCATGGCTACACCTTC. It specifies CASSVDGGHGYTF.

The table lists this clone with a few counts. The gene calls are TRBV28 and TRBJ1-2; 8 bases map to TRBD1. The V gene end was trimmed by 7 bases and the J gene end by 3 bases; junction bases not matched to a gene: 13. The CDR3 loop spans 16 amino acids. CDR1 is MDHEN and CDR2 is SYDVKM in the germline V gene. CDR3 residues: CASKGRQGAKDYGYTF. Written as DNA, the CDR3 is TGTGCCAGCAAGGGTAGGCAGGGGGCGAAAGACTATGGCTACACCTTC.

This chain's CDR3 is CASSQVQQGAGYTF. In DNA form, the CDR3 reads TGTGCCAGCAGCCAAGTCCAACAGGGAGCTGGCTACACCTTC. The genes are TRBV3-1 (or the pseudogene TRBV3-2) and TRBJ1-2, with D possibly TRBD1 on 6 matching bases. The V end was cut by 1 base, the J end by 7 bases, with 13 bases between. This CDR3 region has 14 residues. Germline V gene data show CDR1 as LGHDT and CDR2 as YNNKEL (reference sequence).

The V gene is TRBV5-4, the J gene TRBJ2-1; 12 positions match TRBD2. The V segment lost 3 bases and the J segment 6 bases; nucleotides outside the gene matches: 1. Germline V gene data show CDR1 as SGHNT and CDR2 as YYREEE (reference sequence). The CDR3 is 14 amino acids. The CDR3 DNA reads as TGTGCCAGCAGCTCGGGACTAGCGGGCAATGAGCAGTTCTTC. Encoded protein: CASSSGLAGNEQFF.

The chain couples TRBV5-1 to TRBJ2-1; tentative D call: TRBD2 (6 bases). CDR1 is SGHRS, CDR2 YFSETQ, per germline. Trimming removed 0 bases from V and 2 bases from J, with 9 bases in between. The CDR3 has 15 residues. CDR3 sequence reads: CASSLGGGTYNEQFF. Written as DNA, the CDR3 is TGCGCCAGCAGCTTGGGGGGAGGAACCTACAATGAGCAGTTCTTC.

The chain combines TRBV5-1 with TRBJ1-4; TRBD1 matches 8 bases. With 0 bases clipped from V and 4 bases from J, the junction kept 2 bases outside the gene matches. CDR1 SGHRS and CDR2 YFSETQ come from the germline V gene. The CDR3 consists of 15 residues. CDR3 amino acids: CASSLGTGLNEKLFF. CDR3 coding DNA: TGCGCCAGCAGCTTGGGGACAGGGCTTAATGAAAAACTGTTTTTT.

This clone has just one count. This chain joins TRBV19 and TRBJ2-3, with 8 nucleotides matching TRBD2. V was pared by 3 bases and J by 3 bases, with 5 bases of the junction left unmatched. The germline CDR1 and CDR2 sequences are LNHDA and SQIVND (reference sequence). This CDR3 is 15 amino acids long. This CDR3 is CASSIRRGGTDTQYF. The CDR3 DNA follows: TGTGCCAGTAGTATTCGTCGCGGGGGGACAGATACGCAGTATTTT. Full variable domain (outside the CDR3, taken from reference TRBV19 and TRBJ2-3): DGGITQSPKYLFRKEGQNVTLSCEQNLNHDAMYWYRQDPGQGLRLIYYSQIVNDFQKGDIAEGYSVSREKKESFPLTVTSAQKNPTAFYLCASSIRRGGTDTQYFGPGTRLTVL.

The chain is built from TRBV2 and TRBJ1-6; TRBD1 matches at 9 bases. CDR1 and CDR2 (germline): SNHLY, FYNNEI. V dropped 7 bases and J dropped 7; count of bases not matched to a gene: 11. This CDR3 spans 16 amino acids. The CDR3 DNA sequence: TGTGCCAGCAACGGAGCGGACAGGGGCCCCAATTCACCCCTCCACTTT. It specifies CASNGADRGPNSPLHF.

By proportion, this clone is medium-sized. CDR3 bases: TGTGCCAGCACCTATCCACGGGACACTGAAGCTTTCTTT. This encodes CASTYPRDTEAFF. The V call is TRBV7-2, the J call TRBJ1-1, with D hard to call. CDR1 is SGHTA, CDR2 FQGNSA, per germline. Between the trimmed V and J ends, which lost 7 bases and 3 bases, there was a span of 12 bases. This CDR3 is built from 13 residues.

A single count supports this clone. The rearrangement links TRBV3-1 (or the pseudogene TRBV3-2) to TRBJ1-1; D is undetermined. Germline CDR1 is LGHDT and CDR2 is YNNKEL (reference sequence). CDR3 length equals 14 residues. V lost 1 base to trimming and J lost 4 bases, with 10 bases between them. This CDR3 reads CASSQVGGFTEAFF. The CDR3 nucleotides read TGTGCCAGCAGCCAAGTGGGAGGATTCACTGAAGCTTTCTTT.

This clone appeared a few times. V and J are TRBV5-1 and TRBJ1-1; a possible D gene is TRBD1 (5 bases). Germline V gene sequence: CDR1 SGHRS, CDR2 YFSETQ. This CDR3 region has 17 residues. Trimming took 2 bases from V and 1 from J, leaving 18 bases between them. The CDR3 spells CASSFRFTGSPNTEAFF. In DNA form, the CDR3 reads TGCGCCAGCAGCTTCCGGTTTACAGGTAGTCCGAACACTGAAGCTTTCTTT.